The rows below give T cell receptor beta chains drawn from one sample of a study of T cells in Graves' hyperthyroidism and ophthalmopathy. In TCRdb, the multiplex PCR reads were re-called with MiXCR into one record per CDR3 protein. The table shows 250,000 to 300,000 distinct CDR3 sequences, with about 18% occurring only once. Source material: blood. These receptors were obtained from an older woman with Graves' ophthalmopathy. Both conserved end residues are part of each CDR3. The D gene is left open where the match is weak. Some rows have no size entry. The others give once, few or many, or a class for an expanded clone.

>many|NA|TRBV20-1|TRBJ2-3
TGCAGTGCTAGGGCTGGCCGAACGAACAGAGATACGCAGTATTTT
CSARAGRTNRDTQYF
>few|NA|TRBV9|TRBJ1-1
TGTGCCAGCAGCGAGCCCCTTGATGGGGCAAGGAACACTGAAGCTTTCTTT
CASSEPLDGARNTEAFF
>NA|TRBD2|TRBV19|TRBJ2-1
TGTGCCAGTAGGAGCGGGAGGGCCTACAATGAGCAGTTCTTC
CASRSGRAYNEQFF
>few|NA|TRBV2|TRBJ1-3
TGTGCCAGCAGTGAAGGGGGCGCCAGGCACACCATATATTTT
CASSEGGARHTIYF
>many|NA|TRBV27|TRBJ2-2
TGTGCCAGCAGCCTCACAGGATACACCGGGGAGCTGTTTTTT
CASSLTGYTGELFF
>NA|TRBD1|TRBV28|TRBJ2-3
TGTGCCAGCAGTCGACCGGGACAGCATATGGATACGCAGTATTTT
CASSRPGQHMDTQYF
>NA|TRBD2|TRBV5-1|TRBJ2-7
TGCGCCAGCAGCTTGGAACTAGCGGGAGGCACTCTCTACGAGCAGTACTTC
CASSLELAGGTLYEQYF
>NA|TRBD1|TRBV19|TRBJ2-1
TGTGCCAGTAGTGCCTGGGACAGGGCCCGGAGGAATGAGCAGTTCTTC
CASSAWDRARRNEQFF
>NA|TRBD1|TRBV6-2/TRBV6-3|TRBJ1-5
TGTGCCAGCCGTCGGACAGGGGAGAATCAGCCCCAGCATTTT
CASRRTGENQPQHF
>many|NA|TRBV2|TRBJ2-1
TGTGCCAGCAGTGTGGGTAGGGGGGTTGGCAATGAGCAGTTCTTC
CASSVGRGVGNEQFF
>many|TRBD1|TRBV6-2/TRBV6-3|TRBJ1-5
TGTGCCAGCTGGACAGGGGGCGGCTATAGCAATCAGCCCCAGCATTTT
CASWTGGGYSNQPQHF
>many|TRBD1|TRBV2|TRBJ1-1
TGTGCCAGCAGCCGACAGGGCCTGAACACTGAAGCTTTCTTT
CASSRQGLNTEAFF
>many|TRBD1|TRBV7-3|TRBJ1-1
TGTGCCAGCAGCCCGGCGACAGGGTATGGAGCTTTCTTT
CASSPATGYGAFF
>NA|TRBD1|TRBV6-1|TRBJ1-4
TGTGCCAGCAGTCCGCAGGGGGCTCTTAATGAAAAACTGTTTTTT
CASSPQGALNEKLFF
>many|NA|TRBV6-5|TRBJ2-7
TGTGCCAGCAGTTACTCGTCCAGCGGAGCCTACGAGCAGTACTTC
CASSYSSSGAYEQYF
>many|NA|TRBV6-1|TRBJ1-4
TGTGCCAGCAGCCACGGGAAGACGATTGAGGAAAAACTGTTTTTT
CASSHGKTIEEKLFF
>many|NA|TRBV6-1|TRBJ1-2
TGTGCCAGCAGTCAAGGCGTAGCTAACTATGGCTACACCTTC
CASSQGVANYGYTF
>few|NA|TRBV9|TRBJ1-2
TGTGCCAGCAGCGTAAGTTATACGCCCCTGCATGGCTACACCTTC
CASSVSYTPLHGYTF
>many|NA|TRBV5-1|TRBJ2-3
TGTGCCAGCAGTGCACAGGGAACAGATACGCAGTATTTT
CASSAQGTDTQYF
>NA|NA|TRBV6-1|TRBJ2-7
TGTGCCAGCAGTGAAGCGGTTACCTTCTCCTACGAGCAGTACTTC
CASSEAVTFSYEQYF
>NA|NA|TRBV19|TRBJ1-5
TGTGCCAGTAGTAGGGTATATCAGCCCCAGCATTTT
CASSRVYQPQHF
>few|TRBD1|TRBV14|TRBJ1-5
TGTGCCAGCACCCGGACGCAGGGGGTCATGGGTCAGCCCCAGCATTTT
CASTRTQGVMGQPQHF
>many|NA|TRBV6-2/TRBV6-3|TRBJ2-7
TGTGCCAGCAGAAGGCGAGCGGTCGACGAGCAGTACTTC
CASRRRAVDEQYF
>many|TRBD1|TRBV12-3/TRBV12-4|TRBJ2-2
TGTGCCAGCAGTTCAACCCCCGGGCGACAGGGGGCCAGCGCGAACACCGGGGAGCTGTTTTTT
CASSSTPGRQGASANTGELFF
>many|TRBD1|TRBV7-2|TRBJ2-5
TGTGCCAGCAGCGCCAACAGGGGGAAAGAGACCCAGTACTTC
CASSANRGKETQYF
>many|NA|TRBV6-2/TRBV6-3|TRBJ2-1
TGTGCCAGCAGAACCGATGGTAGCTCCTACAATGAGCAGTTCTTC
CASRTDGSSYNEQFF
>many|NA|TRBV2|TRBJ2-3
TGTGCCAGCAGGGGGGGTACAGATACGCAGTATTTT
CASRGGTDTQYF
>few|NA|TRBV19|TRBJ1-5
TGTGCCAGTAGTATCAGTCGTAGCAATCAGCCCCAGCATTTT
CASSISRSNQPQHF
>few|TRBD1|TRBV27|TRBJ1-6
TGTGCCAGCACCCTTCTAGGGACAGGGGATTCACCCCTCCACTTT
CASTLLGTGDSPLHF
>many|NA|TRBV5-1|TRBJ1-1
TGCGCCAGCAGCTCTCGAGCAACCGGCAACACTGAAGCTTTCTTT
CASSSRATGNTEAFF
>NA|TRBD1|TRBV7-9|TRBJ1-2
TGTGCCAGCAGCACTGGAATGGGACAGGGGGTCGCTGGCTACACCTTC
CASSTGMGQGVAGYTF
>NA|NA|TRBV5-1|TRBJ2-3
TGCGCCAGCAGCCAGATTACTACTAGCACAGATACGCAGTATTTT
CASSQITTSTDTQYF
>NA|TRBD1|TRBV12-5|TRBJ1-1
TGTGCTAGTGGTTCCGTCCTAGGACAGGGGGGGACTGAAGCTTTCTTT
CASGSVLGQGGTEAFF
>NA|NA|TRBV11-2|TRBJ1-2
TGTGCCAGCAGCTTAGATCGGGGCGGCCACTATGGCTACACCTTC
CASSLDRGGHYGYTF
>many|NA|TRBV20-1|TRBJ2-3
TGCAGTGCTACCGACCCACAGGGATACACAGATACGCAGTATTTT
CSATDPQGYTDTQYF
>many|NA|TRBV27|TRBJ2-3
TGTGCCAGCAGTTGGGGACGCAGGACAGATACGCAGTATTTT
CASSWGRRTDTQYF
>medium-sized|NA|TRBV3-1|TRBJ2-7
TGTGCCAGCAGCCAAGGTTGGACAGCGAGCTACGAGCAGTACTTC
CASSQGWTASYEQYF
>NA|TRBD2|TRBV27|TRBJ2-5
TGTGCCAGCAGTTTTACTAGCGGCCAAGAGACCCAGTACTTC
CASSFTSGQETQYF
>many|NA|TRBV7-9|TRBJ1-2
TGTGCCAGCAGCATAGCAGGTGGGGGGATCCGTGCGGATGGCTACACCTTC
CASSIAGGGIRADGYTF
>many|NA|TRBV27|TRBJ2-1
TGTGCCAGCGGGGGGCGCTACAATGAGCAGTTCTTC
CASGGRYNEQFF
>NA|TRBD1|TRBV7-2|TRBJ1-5
TGTGCCAGCAGCTTAGTGTCGACAGGGAGCAATCGGCCCCAGCATTTT
CASSLVSTGSNRPQHF
>NA|NA|TRBV5-1|TRBJ2-7
TGCGCCAGCAGTCCACTGGGGGCCGGGTCTTCCTACGAGCAGTACTTC
CASSPLGAGSSYEQYF
>many|TRBD1|TRBV27|TRBJ2-7
TGTGCCAGCAGGGAGGGGACAGGGAGCTCCTACGAGCAGTACTTC
CASREGTGSSYEQYF
>many|NA|TRBV2|TRBJ2-4
TGTGCCAGCAGTGAACCCAACATTCAGTACTTC
CASSEPNIQYF
>many|NA|TRBV2|TRBJ1-1
TGTGCCAGCAGCGCCCGACAGCCGCTCAGTGACACTGAAGCTTTCTTT
CASSARQPLSDTEAFF
>many|TRBD1|TRBV7-2|TRBJ2-3
TGTGCCAGCAGCTCTCGGACAGGGTCAGGCACAGATACGCAGTATTTT
CASSSRTGSGTDTQYF
>many|NA|TRBV20-1|TRBJ2-1
TGCAGTGCCCTGAGGCAGAGCTCCTACAATGAGCAGTTCTTC
CSALRQSSYNEQFF
>many|NA|TRBV10-3|TRBJ1-1
TGTGCCATCAGTGAATGGGGGGCTGGCACTGAAGCTTTCTTT
CAISEWGAGTEAFF
>few|NA|TRBV6-5|TRBJ1-1
TGTGCCAGCAGTTACTCTCGGAAGAACACTGAAGCTTTCTTT
CASSYSRKNTEAFF
>many|NA|TRBV12-3/TRBV12-4|TRBJ2-7
TGTGCCAGCAGCCGTGGCGTCGGAACCTACGAGCAGTACTTC
CASSRGVGTYEQYF
>few|NA|TRBV6-1|TRBJ2-4
TGTGCCAGCAAGGAACATCTGGGCAAAAACATTCAGTACTTC
CASKEHLGKNIQYF
>many|NA|TRBV9|TRBJ1-5
TGTGCCAGCAGCGCAGGACAAGCTAGCAATCAGCCCCAGCATTTT
CASSAGQASNQPQHF
>NA|TRBD2|TRBV7-2|TRBJ2-1
TGTGCCAGCAGCTCCTACAATTTTGGGACTAGCGGAAGCTCCTACAATGAGCAGTTCTTC
CASSSYNFGTSGSSYNEQFF
>NA|NA|TRBV5-1|TRBJ2-3
TGCGCCAGCAGCCCGACTCTTCCAGATACGCAGTATTTT
CASSPTLPDTQYF
>few|NA|TRBV3-1|TRBJ2-2
TGTGCCAGCAGCCCTAGAGGAAGGTCGAGTCGGGACACCGGGGAGCTGTTTTTT
CASSPRGRSSRDTGELFF